The T cell receptor (beta chain) described here comes from a study of identical twins. MiXCR, applied by TCRdb to the 5' RACE reads, yields one record per CDR3 protein. The sample has around 490,000 distinct CDR3 sequences, 20% to 25% seen once. This CDR3 is 12 amino acids long. V was clipped by 8 bases and J by 7 bases, with 12 bases between them. Germline loops: CDR1 SGHTA, CDR2 FQGNSA. This sample also belongs to another study, concerning yellow fever vaccine responses in identical twins.

Input material: CD4+ T cells sorted from blood. This TCR derives from a woman aged 18-29 years in good health. The rearrangement joins TRBV7-2 to TRBJ2-1; D possibly corresponds to TRBD2 (6 bases). The CDR3 region has the DNA TGTGCCAGCGGCCGGGAGTGGAATGAGCAGTTCTTC. This translates into CASGREWNEQFF.